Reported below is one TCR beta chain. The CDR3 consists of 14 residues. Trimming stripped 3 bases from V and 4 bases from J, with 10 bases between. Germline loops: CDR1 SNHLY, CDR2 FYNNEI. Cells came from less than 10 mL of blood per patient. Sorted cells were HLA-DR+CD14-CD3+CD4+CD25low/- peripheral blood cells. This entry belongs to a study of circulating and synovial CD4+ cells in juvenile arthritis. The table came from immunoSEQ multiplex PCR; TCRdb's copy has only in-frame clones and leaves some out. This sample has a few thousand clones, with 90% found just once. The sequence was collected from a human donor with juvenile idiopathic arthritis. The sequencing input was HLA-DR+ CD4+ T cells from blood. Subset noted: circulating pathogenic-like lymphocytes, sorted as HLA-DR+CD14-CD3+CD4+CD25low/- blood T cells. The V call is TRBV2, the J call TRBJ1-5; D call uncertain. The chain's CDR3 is CASSDGRNNQPQHF. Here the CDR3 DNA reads TGTGCCAGCAGTGATGGCAGAAATAATCAGCCCCAGCATTTT. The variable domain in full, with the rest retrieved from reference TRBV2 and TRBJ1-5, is EPEVTQTPSHQVTQMGQEVILRCVPISNHLYFYWYRQILGQKVEFLVSFYNNEISEKSEIFDDQFSVERPDGSNFTLKIRSTKLEDSAMYFCASSDGRNNQPQHFGDGTRLSIL.